This T cell receptor (beta chain) was sequenced during a study of shared clonotypes between healthy human individuals. Study results and limitations: Non-shared clonotypes were found to have lower generation probabilities than the clonotypes that were shared by all four of the sorted-subset donors. Naive subsets generally exceeded memory subsets in estimated richness. The rarefaction results pointed to incomplete sorted-subset sequencing despite large depth.

The data were produced by immunoSEQ multiplex PCR, yet TCRdb's version contains in-frame clones alone and is incomplete. The top ten clones hold approximately 1.7% of a sample with more than 2 million clones, over 85% of them seen once. It was CD45RO-negative cells, positively selected for CCR7, that made up naive CD8 cells, with terminally differentiated effector memory CD45RA+ cells excluded. As for this clone: Its antigen is still unknown.

CDR3 size: 14 residues. The V end was cut by 4 bases, the J end by 6 bases, with 12 bases between. Looked up from germline, CDR1 is MGHRA and CDR2 is YSYEKL. The TCR originated in a man aged 18 to 35 in good health. Some clones in this sample may be carry-over from other donors' samples. Material: naive CD8+ T cells from PBMCs. This chain joins TRBV4-1 and TRBJ2-2, with D possibly TRBD1 on 6 matching bases. The CDR3 protein is CASSPYRAAGELFF. The CDR3 DNA is TGCGCCAGCAGCCCCTACAGGGCGGCCGGGGAGCTGTTTTTT.